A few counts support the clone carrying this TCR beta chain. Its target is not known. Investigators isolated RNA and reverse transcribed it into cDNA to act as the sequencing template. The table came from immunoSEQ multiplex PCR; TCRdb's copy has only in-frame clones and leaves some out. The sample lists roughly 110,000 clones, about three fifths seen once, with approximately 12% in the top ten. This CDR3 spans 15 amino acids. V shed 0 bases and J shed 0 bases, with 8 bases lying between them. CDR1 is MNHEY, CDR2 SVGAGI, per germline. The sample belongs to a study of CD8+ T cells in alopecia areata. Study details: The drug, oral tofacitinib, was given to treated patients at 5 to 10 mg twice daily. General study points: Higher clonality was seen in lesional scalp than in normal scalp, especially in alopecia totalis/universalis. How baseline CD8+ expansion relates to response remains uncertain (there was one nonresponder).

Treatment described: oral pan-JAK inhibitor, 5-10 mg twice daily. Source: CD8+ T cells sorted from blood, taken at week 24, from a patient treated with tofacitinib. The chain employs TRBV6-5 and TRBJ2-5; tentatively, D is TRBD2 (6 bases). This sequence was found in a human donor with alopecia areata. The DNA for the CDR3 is TGTGCCAGCAGTTACTCCGGGGGAGACCAAGAGACCCAGTACTTC. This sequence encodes CASSYSGGDQETQYF.